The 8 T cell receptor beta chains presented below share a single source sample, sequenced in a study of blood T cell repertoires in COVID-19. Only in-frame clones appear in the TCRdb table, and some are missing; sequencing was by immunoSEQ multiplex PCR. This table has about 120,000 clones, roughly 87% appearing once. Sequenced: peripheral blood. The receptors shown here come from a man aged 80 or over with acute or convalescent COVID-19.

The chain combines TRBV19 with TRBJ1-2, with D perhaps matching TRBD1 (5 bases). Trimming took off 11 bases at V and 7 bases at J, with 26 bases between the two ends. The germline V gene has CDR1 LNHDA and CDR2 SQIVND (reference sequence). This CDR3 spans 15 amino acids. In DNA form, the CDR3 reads TGTGCCTCCTCGCGGGGCGAAGTATCCGTCTTTGGCTACACCTTC. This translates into CASSRGEVSVFGYTF.

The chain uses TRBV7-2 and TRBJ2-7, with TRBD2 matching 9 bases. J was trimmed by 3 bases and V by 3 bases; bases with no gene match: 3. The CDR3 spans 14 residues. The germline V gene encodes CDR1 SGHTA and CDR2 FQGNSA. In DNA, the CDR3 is TGTGCCAGCAGCTTCGGCGGGAGGGTCTACGAGCAGTACTTC. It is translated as CASSFGGRVYEQYF.

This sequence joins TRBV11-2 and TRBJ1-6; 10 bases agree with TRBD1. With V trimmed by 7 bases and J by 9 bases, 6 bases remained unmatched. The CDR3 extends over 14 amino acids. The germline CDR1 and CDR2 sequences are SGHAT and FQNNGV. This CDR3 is CASMVGDRGSPLHF. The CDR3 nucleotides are TGTGCCAGCATGGTAGGGGACAGGGGTTCACCCCTCCACTTT.

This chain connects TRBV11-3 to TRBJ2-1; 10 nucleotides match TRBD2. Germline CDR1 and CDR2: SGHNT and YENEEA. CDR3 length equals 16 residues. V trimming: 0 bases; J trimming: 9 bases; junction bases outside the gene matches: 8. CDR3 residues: CASSLDQLAGEIEQFF. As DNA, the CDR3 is TGTGCCAGCAGCTTAGATCAGCTAGCGGGAGAGATTGAGCAGTTCTTC.

CDR3 residues: CASSSPGTANSPLHF. The CDR3 DNA sequence: TGTGCCAGCAGTTCTCCCGGGACAGCCAATTCACCCCTCCACTTT. The chain recombines TRBV6-5 with TRBJ1-6, with 7 nucleotides matching TRBD1. Germline assignment: CDR1 MNHEY and CDR2 SVGAGI. J was trimmed by 7 bases and V by 4 bases; bases with no gene match: 7. The CDR3 runs 15 residues.

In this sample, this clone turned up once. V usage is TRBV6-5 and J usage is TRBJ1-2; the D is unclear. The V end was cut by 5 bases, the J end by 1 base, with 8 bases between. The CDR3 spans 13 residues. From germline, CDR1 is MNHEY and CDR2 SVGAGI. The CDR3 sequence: CASSLTDNYGYTF. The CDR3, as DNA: TGTGCCAGCAGTCTGACTGATAACTATGGCTACACCTTC.

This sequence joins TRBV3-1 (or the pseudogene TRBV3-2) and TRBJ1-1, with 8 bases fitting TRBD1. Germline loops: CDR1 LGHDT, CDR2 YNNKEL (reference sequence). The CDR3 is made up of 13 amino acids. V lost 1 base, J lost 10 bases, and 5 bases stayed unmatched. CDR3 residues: CASSQGQGSVAFF. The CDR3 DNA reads TGTGCCAGCAGCCAAGGACAGGGGAGTGTAGCTTTCTTT.

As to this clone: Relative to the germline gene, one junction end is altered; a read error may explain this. The CDR3 loop is CASSEGTGRQPQHF. CDR3 nucleotides: TGTGCCAGCAGCGAAGGGACAGGGCGTCAGCCCCAGCATTTT. The gene calls are TRBV6-1 and TRBJ1-5, with TRBD1 matching 9 bases. CDR3 length equals 14 residues. Germline CDR1 reads MNHNS; CDR2 reads SASEGT.